This T cell receptor (beta chain) was obtained from a study of Graves' ophthalmopathy and Graves' hyperthyroidism. The wider study: Peripheral blood sampling preceded any treatment and occurred at initial diagnosis.

Those donors who had ophthalmopathy presented with moderate-to-severe activity, a CAS of ≥3, a NOSPECS of ≥4 and a duration under 3 months. RNA transcripts served as template for amplifying TCR beta CDR3 sequences. HTBI primers served in a first-round RT-PCR, which a second-round multiplex PCR followed. A single record per CDR3 protein comes from TCRdb applying MiXCR to the multiplex PCR reads. The sample has about 170,000 distinct CDR3 sequences, more than 30% seen once. This clonotype was observed many times. Its cognate antigen is unknown. Per the germline V gene, CDR1 is ENHRY and CDR2 is SYGVKD. V lost 0 bases to trimming and J lost 5 bases, with 14 bases between them. This CDR3 comprises 15 residues. Study-wide findings and caveats: Most expanded thyroid clonotypes above 0.001 frequency also appeared in blood. With 70.59% sensitivity and 72% to 80% specificity, the model predicted ophthalmopathy progression.

The sequencing sample was made of peripheral blood. The chain couples TRBV10-3 to TRBJ2-7; D is uncertain. The sequence came from a woman aged 35 to 49 with Graves' ophthalmopathy. The CDR3 loop is CAISESFSTNHEQYF. In nucleotides, the CDR3 is TGTGCCATCAGTGAGTCATTTTCCACTAACCACGAGCAGTACTTC.